This record covers a single T cell receptor beta chain. It lacks a known antigen. There are no base qualities to consult, and no much larger clone falls within one base. The CDR3 runs 14 amino acids, cysteine and phenylalanine included. Only the CDR3 DNA is retained, 42 bases long and in frame from the first base. CDR1 and CDR2, per the germline V gene (reference sequence), are WNHNN and SYGVQD. Trimming removed 2 bases from V and 2 bases from J, leaving 10 bases between the germline ends. The data were taken from a study of shared clonotypes between healthy human individuals (dated by TCRdb to the early 2020s). Study-wide context: The cohort included three men and a couple of women between 18 and 49 years of age. For each donor, three plates each were used for CD4 naive and CD4 memory, two plates were used for CD8 naive, and one plate was used for CD8 memory. Between about 0.8 and 9.5 billion PBMCs per donor were obtained by leukapheresis. The study deeply sequenced blood TCR repertoires of about 5 healthy adults to estimate repertoire size and the extent of clonotype sharing between individuals. Different laboratories and diverse techniques were used to prepare libraries and sequence TCR repertoires, to increase sequencing depth and limit assay-specific biases. Overall study results and their limits: Based on pairwise subsampling, the degree of clonotype sharing among donors was expected to be affected by sequencing depth. Compared with non-shared clonotypes, clonotypes shared by all four sorted-subset donors had higher generation probabilities. Incomplete sequencing was indicated by rarefaction of sorted-subset datasets, despite the large sequencing depth. Sampling was restricted to blood, and TCR repertoires in tissues likely differ from the TCR repertoires found in blood. About 5% of naive CD4, approximately 3.7% of naive CD8, 2.3% of memory CD4, and about 0.4% of memory CD8 clonotypes were shared across several donors. The genetic and exposure-history diversity represented was limited by the small number of donors. Larger estimated clonotype richness was generally found for naive subsets than for memory subsets.

CD8 naive samples were CD45RO-negative cells positively selected for CCR7, giving a CD45RA+CCR7+ population that excluded TemRA cells. Healthy HIV-negative adults with no recently reported acute infections or vaccinations were included as donors. Only Caucasian adults living in Nashville, Tennessee, USA were represented among the donors. Blood was collected by leukapheresis, and PBMCs were isolated by Ficoll-Histopaque density gradient centrifugation and then cryopreserved in liquid nitrogen vapor phase. Analytical flow cytometry was used to check the purity and quantity of each magnetically sorted T cell population. Genomic DNA was isolated from every sorted fraction and measured by UV absorbance on a Nanodrop 2000c. Using the deep immunoSEQ assay, TCR CDR3 regions were amplified from genomic DNA by multiplex PCR. Extracted genomic DNA from each cell subset was spread evenly across all wells of several immunoSEQ 96-well plates, with each plate serving as a replicate. Each replicate PCR for sorted subsets received about 0.2 ug genomic DNA, equal to about 30,000 T cell genomes. The purified libraries were quantified using a Qubit 3.0 fluorometer, sized with a Bioanalyzer 2100, and then quantified again using the KAPA Library Quantification kit. Every immunoSEQ 96-well plate was sequenced on a separate single-read 150-cycle Illumina NextSeq 550 flow cell. For the original study's pipeline: Because the immunoSEQ output held only junctional sequences and lacked quality scores, the filtering could not match the filtering applied to full-length reads. To assign V/J genes and CDR3, sequences were annotated against IMGT germline references using PyIR, a Python wrapper for IgBLAST v1.9. Reads were removed for weak V/J assignments (E-value above 1e-6), missing CDR3, stop codons, out-of-frame junctions, or ambiguous translated residues. V3J clonotypes were defined as sequences sharing an identical inferred V gene, J gene, and CDR3 amino acid sequence. To compute the percentage overlap between repertoires, the number of shared unique clonotypes was divided by the size of the smaller repertoire. Three approaches were used to assess repertoire richness: RTK rarefaction, the Chao1 estimator, and Recon v2.1 estimates of unobserved clonotypes. Generation probabilities were computed with OLGA for all TCRbeta clonotypes obtained by the gDNA method from several donors. Drawn from immuneACCESS, this table holds only the in-frame rearrangements with V and J called that TCRdb kept. Clones are partly lost; checked studies trace under half to an unresolved V gene and leave the rest unexplained. V and J calls and clone size come straight from that table; D and trimming were deduced from the DNA. Counted in this sample were 700,000 to 950,000 clones; roughly 96% of them appeared once. Jointly, the top ten make up under 0.3% of the sample.

The receptor's source is a man aged 25 to 45 in good health. Specimen: naive CD8+ T cells sorted from blood. The cell subset or site label here, explained by the study, means: CD45RA+CCR7+. Rearrangement joined TRBV10-1 to TRBJ2-7; TRBD1 is a possible D gene, resting on 6 matching bases. The CDR3: CASSEGKGAYEQYF. The nucleotides are TGCGCCAGCAGTGAGGGGAAGGGGGCCTACGAGCAGTACTTC.